The 14 T cell receptor beta chains in this list originate from one sample, sequenced in a study of T cell responses to AZD1222 COVID-19 vaccine. Data came from immunoSEQ multiplex PCR; TCRdb stores just in-frame clones and leaves some out. The profile shows roughly 150,000 clones, 92% of them singletons. The sequencing here drew on peripheral blood, taken 28 days after the second AZD1222 dose. The receptor source for this set is an adult who received the AZD1222 COVID-19 vaccine.

This chain links TRBV9 with TRBJ1-3; 10 bases fit TRBD1. J lost 2 bases, V lost 3 bases, and 5 bases had no gene match. Germline assignment: CDR1 SGDLS and CDR2 YYNGEE. The CDR3 sequence is 16 residues long. Here the CDR3 reads CASSASGQGAGNTIYF. The CDR3 DNA follows: TGTGCCAGCAGCGCCTCTGGACAGGGGGCTGGAAACACCATATATTTT.

This sequence joins TRBV28 and TRBJ1-1, with a possible D match to TRBD1 (6 bases). Germline CDR1 reads MDHEN; CDR2 reads SYDVKM. Between the trimmed V and J ends, which lost 3 bases and 0 bases, there was a span of 11 bases. This CDR3 is built from 15 residues. This CDR3 reads CASSFGQIMNTEAFF. CDR3 nucleotide sequence: TGTGCCAGCAGTTTCGGACAGATTATGAACACTGAAGCTTTCTTT.

This clone was detected only a few times. The J gene is TRBJ1-5, the V gene TRBV19, with TRBD1 matching 7 bases. V trimming: 3 bases; J trimming: 3 bases; junction bases outside the gene matches: 2. Germline V gives CDR1 LNHDA, CDR2 SQIVND (reference sequence). The CDR3 loop spans 14 amino acids. CDR3 in amino acids: CASSIGTDNQPQHF. CDR3 coding DNA: TGTGCCAGTAGTATCGGGACAGACAATCAGCCCCAGCATTTT.

The J gene is TRBJ1-6, the V gene TRBV6-1; D call uncertain. V shed 1 base and J shed 11 bases, with 9 bases lying between them. The CDR3 sequence is 13 residues long. In germline, CDR1 is MNHNS, CDR2 SASEGT. CDR3: CASSEGEFAPLHF. The CDR3, as DNA: TGTGCCAGCAGTGAAGGGGAGTTTGCACCCCTCCACTTT.

This chain links TRBV19 with TRBJ2-1; D perhaps matches TRBD2 (5 bases). Germline assignment: CDR1 LNHDA and CDR2 SQIVND (reference sequence). The germline V and J ends were trimmed by 6 bases and 0 bases, with 6 bases remaining between them. The CDR3 totals 13 residues. CDR3 coding DNA: TGTGCCAGTAGCGGGATCTCCTACAATGAGCAGTTCTTC. Encoded protein: CASSGISYNEQFF.

This clone is a singleton in its sample. The chain links TRBV7-2 to TRBJ1-2; D may be TRBD1 (6 bases). The CDR3 sequence is 14 residues long. Germline CDR1 and CDR2: SGHTA and FQGNSA. V lost 1 base and J lost 9, with 15 bases in between. The CDR3 reads CASSLDGGARSYTF. The CDR3 nucleotides read TGTGCCAGCAGCTTAGATGGGGGGGCCCGGAGCTACACCTTC.

The rearrangement links TRBV18 to TRBJ1-2; D unclear. CDR1 and CDR2 from the germline V gene are KGHSH and LQKENI. V was pared by 3 bases and J by 4 bases, with 15 bases between. This CDR3 is built from 15 residues. DNA of the CDR3: TGTGCCAGCTCACCGAGGGAACCAAATCCCTATGGCTACACCTTC. Its translation is CASSPREPNPYGYTF.

The chain links TRBV6-2 or TRBV6-3 to TRBJ2-1; D remains ambiguous. The CDR3 is made up of 12 amino acids. The V end was cut by 2 bases, the J end by 10 bases, with 9 bases between. Germline V lookup: CDR1 MNHEY, CDR2 SVGEGT. CDR3 DNA: TGTGCCAGCAGTTACGGTTCAGAGGAGCAGTTCTTC. This sequence encodes CASSYGSEEQFF.

This clone was seen once. The chain uses TRBV6-6 and TRBJ2-5, with 11 bases aligning to TRBD2. CDR1 is MNHNY, CDR2 SVGAGI, per germline (reference sequence). This CDR3 comprises 15 residues. Unmatched junction bases numbered 4, after V lost 3 bases and J lost 4 bases. The chain's CDR3 is CASSYLAGGGETQYF. The CDR3 DNA reads TGTGCCAGCAGTTATCTAGCGGGAGGTGGAGAGACCCAGTACTTC.

The table lists this clone with a count of one. The chain couples TRBV9 to TRBJ1-6, with 9 bases identical to TRBD1. The CDR3 loop spans 14 amino acids. J lost 9 bases, V lost 3 bases, and 4 bases had no gene match. Germline-derived CDR1 and CDR2 are SGDLS and YYNGEE. The CDR3 DNA is TGTGCCAGCAGCGGCGGGACAGGGTTTTCACCCCTCCACTTT. As protein: CASSGGTGFSPLHF.

V usage is TRBV14 and J usage is TRBJ1-5; D not certain. CDR3 length: 12 amino acids. CDR1 SGHDN and CDR2 FVKESK come from the germline V gene. Trimming pared 3 bases from V and 4 bases from J, leaving 4 bases between. CDR3 sequence (DNA): TGTGCCAGCAGCCACCTAAATCAGCCCCAGCATTTT. Translated, it gives CASSHLNQPQHF.

V and J are TRBV7-9 and TRBJ1-6, with D uncertain. V was pared by 1 base and J by 7 bases, with 11 bases between. The length of the CDR3 is 15 residues. CDR1 and CDR2 from the germline V gene are SEHNR and FQNEAQ (reference sequence). This chain's CDR3 is CASSLDGILNSPLHF. The CDR3 DNA follows: TGTGCCAGCAGCTTAGACGGGATTCTGAATTCACCCCTCCACTTT.

The rearrangement uses TRBV7-2 and TRBJ2-5; D possibly corresponds to TRBD2 (6 bases). From germline, CDR1 is SGHTA and CDR2 FQGNSA. CDR3 length equals 13 residues. Trimming shortened V by 1 base and J by 3 bases, and 6 bases separated the two germline ends. In nucleotides, the CDR3 is TGTGCCAGCAGCTTAGGGGAGGAAGAGACCCAGTACTTC. Its protein product is CASSLGEEETQYF.

This chain joins TRBV6-2 or TRBV6-3 and TRBJ2-3; no clear D. The CDR3 has 15 amino acids. The V end was cut by 3 bases, the J end by 0 bases, with 10 bases between. The germline V gene encodes CDR1 MNHEY and CDR2 SVGEGT. The CDR3 DNA sequence: TGTGCCAGCAGTTATGAGTCTTCTAGCACAGATACGCAGTATTTT. Translation gives CASSYESSSTDTQYF.